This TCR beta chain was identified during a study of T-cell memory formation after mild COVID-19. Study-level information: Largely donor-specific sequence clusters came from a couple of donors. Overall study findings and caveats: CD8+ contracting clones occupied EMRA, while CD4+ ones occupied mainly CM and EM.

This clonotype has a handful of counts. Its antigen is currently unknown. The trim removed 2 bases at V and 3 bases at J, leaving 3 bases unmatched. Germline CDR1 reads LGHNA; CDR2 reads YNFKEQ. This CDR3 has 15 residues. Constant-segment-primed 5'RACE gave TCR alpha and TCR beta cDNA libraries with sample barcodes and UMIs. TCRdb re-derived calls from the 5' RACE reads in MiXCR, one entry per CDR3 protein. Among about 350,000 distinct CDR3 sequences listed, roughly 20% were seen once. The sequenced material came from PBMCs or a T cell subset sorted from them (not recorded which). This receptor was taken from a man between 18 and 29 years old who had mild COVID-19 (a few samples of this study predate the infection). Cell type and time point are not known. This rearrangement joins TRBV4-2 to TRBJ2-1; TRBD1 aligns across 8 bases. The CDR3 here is CASSQYRGIYNEQFF. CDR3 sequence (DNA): TGTGCCAGCAGCCAATACAGGGGGATCTACAATGAGCAGTTCTTC.